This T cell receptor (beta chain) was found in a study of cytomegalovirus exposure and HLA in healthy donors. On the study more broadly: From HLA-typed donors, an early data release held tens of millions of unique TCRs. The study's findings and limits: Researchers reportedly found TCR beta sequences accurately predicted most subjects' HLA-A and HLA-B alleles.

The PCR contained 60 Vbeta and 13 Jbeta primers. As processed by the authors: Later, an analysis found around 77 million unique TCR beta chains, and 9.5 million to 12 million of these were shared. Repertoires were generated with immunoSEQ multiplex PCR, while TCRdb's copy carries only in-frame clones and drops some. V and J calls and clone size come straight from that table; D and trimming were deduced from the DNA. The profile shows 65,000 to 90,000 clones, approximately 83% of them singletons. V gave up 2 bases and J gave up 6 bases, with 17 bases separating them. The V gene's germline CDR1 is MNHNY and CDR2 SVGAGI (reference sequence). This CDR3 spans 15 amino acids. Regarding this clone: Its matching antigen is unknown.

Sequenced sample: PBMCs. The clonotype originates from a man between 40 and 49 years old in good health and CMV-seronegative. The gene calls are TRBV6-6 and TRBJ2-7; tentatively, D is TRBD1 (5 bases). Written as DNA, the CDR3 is TGTGCCAGCAGTTACCGGACGTCAAGGGGCGGCGAGCAGTACTTC. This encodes CASSYRTSRGGEQYF.